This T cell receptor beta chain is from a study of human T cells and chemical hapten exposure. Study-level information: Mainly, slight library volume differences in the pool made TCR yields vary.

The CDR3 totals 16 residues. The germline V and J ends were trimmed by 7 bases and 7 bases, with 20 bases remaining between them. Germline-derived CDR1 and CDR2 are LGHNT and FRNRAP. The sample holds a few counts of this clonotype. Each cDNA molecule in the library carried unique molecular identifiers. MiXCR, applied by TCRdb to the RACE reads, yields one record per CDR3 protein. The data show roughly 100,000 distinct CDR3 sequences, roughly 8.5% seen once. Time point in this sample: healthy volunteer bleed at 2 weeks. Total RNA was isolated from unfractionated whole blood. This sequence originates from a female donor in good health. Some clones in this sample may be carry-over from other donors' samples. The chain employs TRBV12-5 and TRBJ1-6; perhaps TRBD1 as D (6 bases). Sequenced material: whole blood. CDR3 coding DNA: TGTGCTAGTGCCCCATTGGGGGGCCCAGGGAATTCACCCCTCCACTTT. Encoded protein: CASAPLGGPGNSPLHF.